The 9 T cell receptor beta chains in this list originate from one sample, sequenced in a study of cytomegalovirus exposure and HLA in healthy donors. PCR involved 60 Vbeta and 13 Jbeta primers. Profiling relied on immunoSEQ multiplex PCR, and the TCRdb table lists in-frame clones only, not all of them. This repertoire shows over 150,000 clones, roughly 85% found once; its top ten account for 0.85%. Material for sequencing was PBMCs. The source is a woman under 40 in good health and CMV-seronegative.

This clone was counted once. The V gene is TRBV7-8, the J gene TRBJ2-1, with a weak D call TRBD2 (7 bases). Trimming shortened V by 5 bases and J by 7 bases, and 21 bases separated the two germline ends. CDR1 and CDR2 from the germline V gene are SGHVS and FQNEAQ. CDR3 length equals 16 residues. CDR3: CASSPGLFPRGNEQFF. For the CDR3, the DNA is TGTGCCAGCAGCCCGGGACTATTCCCCAGGGGTAATGAGCAGTTCTTC.

The chain carries TRBV10-3 and TRBJ2-7; 7 nucleotides align to TRBD1. The germline V gene has CDR1 ENHRY and CDR2 SYGVKD. The J segment lost 9 bases and the V segment lost 4 bases, leaving 6 bases of the junction unmatched. The CDR3 runs to 12 residues. The CDR3 is CAISGTGVGQYF. The CDR3 DNA is TGTGCCATCAGTGGGACAGGAGTTGGGCAGTACTTC.

The chain is built from TRBV6-5 and TRBJ2-2, with a possible D match to TRBD1 (6 bases). Germline V gene data show CDR1 as MNHEY and CDR2 as SVGAGI. The CDR3 sequence is 14 residues long. The V end was cut by 5 bases, the J end by 6 bases, with 13 bases between. The CDR3 spells CASSITGPAGELFF. CDR3 nucleotide sequence: TGTGCCAGCAGTATCACAGGGCCGGCCGGGGAGCTGTTTTTT.

The chain carries TRBV5-4 and TRBJ2-4, with D tentatively TRBD1 (5 bases). The germline V gene encodes CDR1 SGHNT and CDR2 YYREEE (reference sequence). The CDR3 has 13 residues. V was cut by 0 bases and J by 7 bases, with 8 bases left in between. The chain's CDR3 is CASSLGGANIQYF. In DNA, the CDR3 is TGTGCCAGCAGCTTGGGGGGCGCGAACATTCAGTACTTC.

About this clone: Other DNA sequences in the sample encode the same CDR3. J is TRBJ1-1 and V is TRBV6-5; TRBD1 matches 7 bases. The CDR3 sequence is 14 residues long. Per the germline V gene, CDR1 is MNHEY and CDR2 is SVGAGI. Unmatched junction bases numbered 6, after V lost 6 bases and J lost 2 bases. The CDR3 nucleotides are TGTGCCAGCAGATCCGGGACAGCAAACACTGAAGCTTTCTTT. It is translated as CASRSGTANTEAFF.

The chain combines TRBV7-9 with TRBJ1-5; TRBD1 aligns across 8 bases. From germline, CDR1 is SEHNR and CDR2 FQNEAQ (reference sequence). CDR3 length: 16 residues. The V segment lost 4 bases and the J segment 3 bases; nucleotides outside the gene matches: 8. The CDR3: CASSSGQGIYNQPQHF. For the CDR3, the DNA is TGTGCCAGCAGCTCTGGACAGGGAATCTACAATCAGCCCCAGCATTTT.

The genes are TRBV27 and TRBJ2-5, with 11 nucleotides matching TRBD1. This CDR3 has 15 residues. Germline V CDR1 and CDR2: MNHEY, SMNVEV (reference sequence). The V and J ends lost 4 bases and 4 bases, in that order; junction bases with no gene match: 5. CDR3 amino acids: CASSSRTGGIETQYF. Written as DNA, the CDR3 is TGTGCCAGCAGTTCGCGGACAGGGGGCATAGAGACCCAGTACTTC.

As regards this clone: The sample has other DNA sequences that encode this CDR3 too. CDR3 nucleotides: TGTGCCAGCAGCGCTACAGGGGGGAATCAGCCCCAGCATTTT. Its protein is CASSATGGNQPQHF. The rearrangement links TRBV7-9 to TRBJ1-5; 8 nucleotides line up with TRBD1. The CDR3 extends over 14 amino acids. Losses at the gene ends were 5 bases for V and 4 bases for J; bases not matched to a gene: 4. The germline V gene has CDR1 SEHNR and CDR2 FQNEAQ (reference sequence).

The rearrangement uses TRBV27 and TRBJ2-3; D not certain. CDR1 is MNHEY and CDR2 is SMNVEV in the germline V gene (reference sequence). V lost 3 bases and J 4 bases, leaving 8 bases between the germline ends. This CDR3 contains 13 residues. The CDR3 DNA follows: TGTGCCAGCAGTTTGAGCAATGCAGATACGCAGTATTTT. Translation: CASSLSNADTQYF.